The rows below give T cell receptor beta chains drawn from one sample of a study of cytomegalovirus exposure and HLA in healthy donors. Sequenced by immunoSEQ multiplex PCR; TCRdb stores in-frame clones only, minus some. The sample contains approximately 160,000 clones, 80% to 85% of which appear only once. Specimen: PBMCs. The receptors shown here come from a boy between 2 and 10 years old in good health and CMV-seronegative. Both conserved end residues are part of each CDR3. Each record gives: D gene, J gene, clone size, V gene, CDR3 protein, CDR3 DNA. A D gene is named only where the DNA matches it firmly. Only some rows state a clone size, as once, few, many or a class for expanded clones.

>TRBD2|TRBJ2-1|NA|TRBV14
CASSQVAGLVDNEQFF
TGTGCCAGCAGCCAAGTGGCCGGACTAGTAGACAATGAGCAGTTCTTC
>NA|TRBJ1-1|NA|TRBV15
CATSRDYREMNTEAFF
TGTGCCACCAGCAGAGATTACAGGGAAATGAACACTGAAGCTTTCTTT
>TRBD2|TRBJ2-5|NA|TRBV29-1
CARGSQETQYF
TGCGCGCGGGGGTCTCAAGAGACCCAGTACTTC
>TRBD1|TRBJ2-3|NA|TRBV12-5
CASGAGTGDTDTQYF
TGTGCTAGTGGAGCCGGGACAGGGGACACAGATACGCAGTATTTT
>TRBD2|TRBJ2-7|NA|TRBV7-2
CASSLGPTSGSIYEQYF
TGTGCCAGCAGCTTAGGCCCGACTAGCGGAAGTATCTACGAGCAGTACTTC
>TRBD2|TRBJ2-5|NA|TRBV18
CASSPGGSETQYF
TGTGCCAGCTCACCGGGGGGGTCAGAGACCCAGTACTTC
>TRBD1|TRBJ2-5|NA|TRBV10-2
CASSETDREETQYF
TGCGCCAGCAGTGAGACGGACAGGGAAGAGACCCAGTACTTC
>TRBD2|TRBJ2-7|NA|TRBV5-1
CASSLSSGIHEQYF
TGCGCCAGCAGCCTATCTAGCGGGATACACGAGCAGTACTTC
>NA|TRBJ2-2|NA|TRBV5-1
CASSLVQGRTGELFF
TGCGCCAGCAGCTTGGTGCAGGGGCGGACCGGGGAGCTGTTTTTT
>TRBD2|TRBJ2-5|NA|TRBV19
CASSIVGLAGRSNQETQYF
TGTGCCAGTAGTATAGTAGGGCTAGCGGGGCGATCTAACCAAGAGACCCAGTACTTC
>NA|TRBJ2-1|once|TRBV29-1
CSVDKPTGRSYNEQFF
TGCAGCGTTGATAAACCGACAGGGAGGTCCTACAATGAGCAGTTCTTC
>NA|TRBJ2-6|NA|TRBV6-1
CASATGLGGANVLTF
TGTGCCAGCGCGACAGGTTTGGGAGGGGCCAACGTCCTGACTTTC
>TRBD1|TRBJ2-7|NA|TRBV4-1
CASSPKDRGGYEQYF
TGCGCCAGCAGCCCCAAGGACAGGGGAGGCTACGAGCAGTACTTC
>TRBD1|TRBJ2-1|NA|TRBV4-1
CASSHRTGNEQFF
TGCGCCAGCAGCCATAGGACAGGGAATGAGCAGTTCTTC
>TRBD2|TRBJ2-7|NA|TRBV2
CARSGGGRGFSYEQYF
TGTGCCAGATCGGGGGGAGGGAGAGGTTTCTCCTACGAGCAGTACTTC
>NA|TRBJ2-1|once|TRBV28
CASSFPKGGRDNEQFF
TGTGCCAGCAGTTTCCCTAAGGGGGGGCGAGACAATGAGCAGTTCTTC
>TRBD1|TRBJ1-2|NA|TRBV2
CASSGTGARFRGYTF
TGTGCCAGCAGCGGTACAGGGGCCCGCTTTCGAGGCTACACCTTC
>NA|TRBJ1-1|NA|TRBV15
CATSRQANTEAFF
TGTGCCACCAGCAGACAGGCGAACACTGAAGCTTTCTTT
>NA|TRBJ1-3|NA|TRBV9
CASSAQDYLNTIYF
TGTGCCAGCAGCGCGCAGGATTACCTAAACACCATATATTTT
>NA|TRBJ2-7|NA|TRBV6-1
CASSAGPSYEQYF
TGTGCCAGCAGTGCAGGGCCCTCCTACGAGCAGTACTTC
>TRBD1|TRBJ2-2|NA|TRBV29-1
CSVGQGGGELFF
TGCAGCGTTGGACAGGGGGGCGGGGAGCTGTTTTTT
>NA|TRBJ1-1|NA|TRBV6-1
CASSRQVNTEAFF
TGTGCCAGCAGTCGACAGGTTAACACTGAAGCTTTCTTT
>TRBD1|TRBJ1-1|NA|TRBV27
CASSPLSGTGNTEAFF
TGTGCCAGCAGTCCCTTGTCCGGGACAGGGAACACTGAAGCTTTCTTT
>NA|TRBJ2-2|NA|TRBV5-4
CASSLAGTLNTGELFF
TGTGCCAGCAGCTTGGCCGGGACTCTAAACACCGGGGAGCTGTTTTTT
>TRBD2|TRBJ2-7|NA|TRBV5-1
CASSFRLAASYEQYF
TGCGCCAGCAGCTTTCGACTAGCAGCCTCCTACGAGCAGTACTTC
>TRBD2|TRBJ2-7|NA|TRBV7-9
CASSYNSGRRYEQYF
TGTGCCAGCAGCTACAATAGCGGGAGGCGTTACGAGCAGTACTTC
>TRBD1|TRBJ2-7|few|TRBV28
CASSPNRGYEQYF
TGTGCCAGCAGCCCTAACAGGGGATACGAGCAGTACTTC
>TRBD2|TRBJ2-7|NA|TRBV6-6
CASTTGTSGSGGEQYF
TGTGCCAGCACAACTGGGACTAGCGGGAGTGGGGGCGAGCAGTACTTC
>TRBD2|TRBJ2-7|NA|TRBV18
CASSPPGGGYEQYF
TGTGCCAGCTCACCCCCGGGAGGGGGGTACGAGCAGTACTTC
>NA|TRBJ1-1|NA|TRBV10-1
CASSERLSGEEQLEAFF
TGCGCCAGCAGTGAGAGGTTATCGGGGGAAGAGCAGTTAGAAGCTTTCTTT
>TRBD2|TRBJ2-1|NA|TRBV5-6
CASSFLAGGVDNEQFF
TGTGCCAGCAGCTTCCTAGCGGGAGGGGTAGACAATGAGCAGTTCTTC
>TRBD2|TRBJ2-3|NA|TRBV19
CASSMLAGVTDTQYF
TGTGCCAGTAGTATGCTAGCGGGGGTCACAGATACGCAGTATTTT
>TRBD2|TRBJ2-7|NA|TRBV10-3
CAISEGVGLATSYDQYF
TGTGCCATCAGTGAAGGGGTCGGACTAGCGACCTCCTACGACCAGTACTTC
>NA|TRBJ2-2|once|TRBV5-1
CASSFGGQNTGELFF
TGCGCCAGCAGCTTTGGGGGACAGAACACCGGGGAGCTGTTTTTT
>TRBD2|TRBJ2-5|NA|TRBV19
CASSRRTSGERETQYF
TGTGCCAGTAGTAGACGGACTAGCGGGGAACGAGAGACCCAGTACTTC
>NA|TRBJ2-3|NA|TRBV9
CASSVGGSRSDTQYF
TGTGCCAGCAGCGTAGGTGGGAGCCGATCAGATACGCAGTATTTT
>TRBD2|TRBJ2-7|NA|TRBV2
CASSPGLAGPDPYF
TGTGCCAGCAGTCCGGGACTAGCGGGGCCTGATCCGTACTTC
>TRBD1|TRBJ1-2|NA|TRBV7-8
CASSIQGEGYTF
TGTGCCAGCAGCATACAGGGGGAAGGCTACACCTTC
>NA|TRBJ2-3|NA|TRBV7-9
CATMTRRTGGGDTQYF
TGTGCCACAATGACCCGACGGACAGGTGGAGGGGATACGCAGTATTTT
>TRBD2|TRBJ2-7|few|TRBV5-1
CASSLAPTSGAYEQYF
TGCGCCAGCAGCTTGGCCCCGACTAGCGGAGCCTACGAGCAGTACTTC
>TRBD1|TRBJ2-7|NA|TRBV27
CASSLYGTGTHEQYF
TGTGCCAGTAGTTTATATGGGACAGGGACCCACGAGCAGTACTTC
>TRBD1|TRBJ1-1|NA|TRBV2
CASSEMGQPLEAFF
TGTGCCAGCAGTGAAATGGGACAGCCTCTTGAAGCTTTCTTT
>TRBD1|TRBJ2-7|NA|TRBV2
CASSTNRGPYEQYF
TGTGCCAGCAGCACGAACAGGGGCCCCTACGAGCAGTACTTC
>NA|TRBJ2-7|NA|TRBV6-6
CASSYGQFSYEQYF
TGTGCCAGCAGTTATGGACAGTTCTCCTACGAGCAGTACTTC
>TRBD2|TRBJ2-2|NA|TRBV7-8
CASSLGFTAGGRTGELFF
TGTGCCAGCAGCTTAGGATTCACGGCGGGAGGCCGGACCGGGGAGCTGTTTTTT
>TRBD1|TRBJ1-2|NA|TRBV5-4
CASSLVQGDGYTF
TGTGCCAGCAGCTTGGTCCAGGGGGATGGCTACACCTTC
>NA|TRBJ1-4|NA|TRBV5-8
CASSPTRQPNEKLFF
TGTGCCAGCAGCCCGACACGACAGCCTAATGAAAAACTGTTTTTT
>TRBD1|TRBJ1-5|NA|TRBV28
CASRQGNSNQPQHF
TGTGCCAGCAGACAGGGGAATAGCAATCAGCCCCAGCATTTT
>TRBD1|TRBJ1-2|NA|TRBV4-2
CASSQEGTGSNYGYTF
TGTGCCAGCAGCCAAGAGGGGACAGGGTCGAACTATGGCTACACCTTC
>TRBD2|TRBJ2-1|NA|TRBV27
CASSPGTSGTYNEQFF
TGTGCCAGCAGTCCCGGGACTAGCGGGACCTACAATGAGCAGTTCTTC
>TRBD2|TRBJ2-1|NA|TRBV9
CASSGGGRPYNEQFF
TGTGCCAGCAGCGGAGGCGGGAGGCCCTACAATGAGCAGTTCTTC
>NA|TRBJ1-4|NA|TRBV6-1
CASREGGGEKLFF
TGTGCCAGCAGGGAGGGGGGGGGCGAAAAACTGTTTTTT